The 7 T cell receptor beta chains presented below share a single source sample, sequenced in a study of CD8+CD57+ T cells in acquired aplastic anemia. Genomic DNA templated the TCR beta VDJ and CDR3 profiling. TCRdb used MiXCR to reprocess the reads, holding one entry per CDR3 protein. The table shows some 170,000 distinct CDR3 sequences, with around half occurring only once. Individuals selected for sequencing had exhibited CD8+CD57+ cell expansion on flow cytometry. Sequencing used sorted CD4+, CD8+, or CD8+CD57+ T cells (not recorded which) from PBMCs. The receptor source for this set is a human donor with aplastic anemia.

The chain uses TRBV7-9 and TRBJ2-2; D might be TRBD2 (5 bases). Looked up from germline, CDR1 is SEHNR and CDR2 is FQNEAQ (reference sequence). Trimming took 7 bases from V and 8 from J, leaving 8 bases between them. The CDR3 spans 11 residues. CDR3 coding DNA: TGTGCCAGCACCCGGGGAGGGGAGCTGTTTTTT. It codes for CASTRGGELFF.

This clonotype has a count of ten or more. The chain is built from TRBV12-3 or TRBV12-4 and TRBJ1-1; D possibly corresponds to TRBD1 (6 bases). Trimming removed 2 bases from V and 7 bases from J, with 14 bases in between. The CDR3 is made up of 14 amino acids. CDR3 nucleotide sequence: TGTGCCAGCAGTTTAAAACCCAGGGGTATTGAAGCTTTCTTT. This codes for CASSLKPRGIEAFF.

The chain joins TRBV7-9 to TRBJ2-7; 7 nucleotides align to TRBD1. V trimming: 6 bases; J trimming: 0 bases; junction bases outside the gene matches: 8. The CDR3 covers 15 residues. Germline V gives CDR1 SEHNR, CDR2 FQNEAQ (reference sequence). The CDR3 spells CASRAGTALSYEQYF. DNA for the CDR3: TGTGCCAGCAGAGCCGGGACAGCACTCTCCTACGAGCAGTACTTC.

This clonotype was observed at least ten times. The chain is built from TRBV6-1 and TRBJ1-1; 9 bases match TRBD1. This CDR3 is 14 amino acids long. Losses at the gene ends were 6 bases for V and 5 bases for J; bases not matched to a gene: 7. In germline, CDR1 is MNHNS, CDR2 SASEGT. CDR3 DNA sequence: TGTGCCAGCAGATCCGGGACAGGGAGGACTGAAGCTTTCTTT. Its translation: CASRSGTGRTEAFF.

This clonotype was counted at least ten times. The chain combines TRBV2 with TRBJ1-2; perhaps TRBD1 as D (5 bases). This CDR3 has 13 amino acids. V lost 3 bases and J lost 4, with 9 bases in between. The V gene's germline CDR1 is SNHLY and CDR2 FYNNEI. The CDR3 bases are TGTGCCAGCAGTGAGGCAGGGATCTATGGCTACACCTTC. Protein: CASSEAGIYGYTF.

Turning to this clonotype: Possible read error: a much larger clone is one base away. The chain combines TRBV10-3 with TRBJ1-4; D gene unclear. Germline CDR1 reads ENHRY; CDR2 reads SYGVKD. This CDR3 region has 12 residues. CDR3 sequence reads: CASSEINERLFF. Written as DNA, the CDR3 is TGTGCCAGCAGTGAGATAAATGAAAGACTGTTTTTT.

This clonotype was recorded a few times. The rearrangement joins TRBV27 to TRBJ1-2; possible D gene TRBD1, 5 bases. The V end was cut by 4 bases, the J end by 0 bases, with 12 bases between. CDR1 is MNHEY and CDR2 is SMNVEV in the germline V gene (reference sequence). This CDR3 contains 15 residues. The CDR3: CASSSTGTANYGYTF. The CDR3 DNA is TGTGCCAGCAGTTCCACCGGGACTGCTAACTATGGCTACACCTTC.